This T cell receptor beta chain was profiled in a study of blood T cell repertoires in COVID-19. Study overall: Samples representing acute and convalescent COVID-19 were sourced from the United States, Italy and Spain.

The Seattle patients, enrolled during active infection, were followed longitudinally. Original processing notes: Reference gene primer amplification yielded estimated nucleated cell counts. The table came from immunoSEQ multiplex PCR; TCRdb's copy has only in-frame clones and leaves some out. Clonal size and the V and J genes are those of that table, whereas D and trimming came from the DNA. The table lists about 300,000 clones, about 90% of them singletons, with less than 2% in the top ten. Material for sequencing was peripheral blood. This sequence originates from a woman aged 25 to 45 with COVID-19, enrolled during active disease.

Written as DNA, the CDR3 is TGTGCCAGCAGCCATCAGGGACTTATGGGGGGCTACACCTTC. Encoded protein: CASSHQGLMGGYTF. This rearrangement joins TRBV6-6 to TRBJ1-2; D perhaps matches TRBD1 (5 bases). From germline, CDR1 is MNHNY and CDR2 SVGAGI (reference sequence). This CDR3 region has 14 residues. Trimming removed 6 bases from V and 8 bases from J, with 19 bases in between.